These 10 T cell receptor beta chains were all obtained from the same sample, sequenced in a study of T cell repertoires in cytomegalovirus infection (dated by TCRdb to between 2018 and 2020). TCRdb lists the instrument as Illumina HiSeq 1500. TCRdb reprocessing: public reads trimmed at Q25 with fastp, clones called with MiXCR, in-frame beta chains kept. All rows with the same CDR3 protein become a single entry with the most common DNA and genes. The sample table records about 300,000 distinct CDR3 sequences; approximately 10% of these occur just once. The ten largest clones add up to around 2.4% of the sample. Sequencing was performed on PBMCs. These receptors were collected from a human donor in good health (CMV status not recorded). Some clones in this sample may be carry-over from other donors' samples.

The sample holds many counts of this clonotype. This sequence joins TRBV19 and TRBJ2-1; a possible D gene is TRBD1 (6 bases). Germline CDR1 and CDR2: LNHDA and SQIVND (reference sequence). V gave up 6 bases and J gave up 3 bases, with 9 bases separating them. This CDR3 region has 13 residues. The CDR3 bases are TGTGCCAGTAGGGAGGACAGCTACAATGAGCAGTTCTTC. Translating gives CASREDSYNEQFF.

This clonotype was seen repeatedly, ten times or more. The rearrangement uses TRBV7-8 and TRBJ2-3; 9 bases match TRBD2. The CDR3 length is 15 residues. J gave up 1 base and V 3 bases, and 2 bases lay outside the gene matches. Looked up from germline, CDR1 is SGHVS and CDR2 is FQNEAQ. In DNA, the CDR3 is TGTGCCAGCAGCTTCCGCGGGGGGGGCACAGATACGCAGTATTTT. This gives the protein CASSFRGGGTDTQYF.

This clonotype was observed many times. The J gene is TRBJ2-1, the V gene TRBV7-9, with TRBD1 matching 7 bases. J lost 9 bases, V lost 5 bases, and 10 bases had no gene match. CDR1 is SEHNR, CDR2 FQNEAQ, per germline (reference sequence). The CDR3 extends over 14 amino acids. The CDR3 coding sequence is TGTGCCAGCAGCAAACGGGACAGCGGCCCTGAGCAGTTCTTC. It encodes CASSKRDSGPEQFF.

This clonotype is a singleton in its sample. This chain links TRBV18 with TRBJ1-1; the match to TRBD1 covers 8 bases. The CDR3 consists of 16 residues. Germline trimming cut 1 base from V and 0 bases from J; bases unmatched to any gene: 4. CDR1 and CDR2 from the germline V gene are KGHSH and LQKENI. CDR3 coding DNA: TGTGCCAGCTCACCACTTACAGGGGGGATGAACACTGAAGCTTTCTTT. Amino acid sequence: CASSPLTGGMNTEAFF.

This clonotype was seen ten or more times. The chain recombines TRBV6-2 or TRBV6-3 with TRBJ2-4; D ambiguous. Germline assignment: CDR1 MNHEY and CDR2 SVGEGT. CDR3 length: 17 amino acids. With 2 bases removed from V and 2 bases from J, the gap between germline ends came to 16 bases. CDR3 DNA sequence: TGTGCCAGCAGTTACGGGTACGAGTGGCAGTCCAAAAACATTCAGTACTTC. Translating gives CASSYGYEWQSKNIQYF.

V and J are TRBV4-1 and TRBJ2-1, with D tentatively TRBD1 (6 bases). Trimming took off 1 base at V and 10 bases at J, with 29 bases between the two ends. Per the germline V gene, CDR1 is MGHRA and CDR2 is YSYEKL. The CDR3 runs 19 residues. CDR3 residues: CASSQALYPGQGRRGEQFF. CDR3 coding DNA: TGCGCCAGCAGCCAAGCGCTGTATCCGGGACAAGGGCGTCGAGGGGAGCAGTTCTTC.

At least ten counts were recorded for this clonotype. This chain links TRBV5-1 with TRBJ2-3, with a weak D call TRBD1 (6 bases). V was cut by 7 bases and J by 0 bases, with 12 bases left in between. CDR1 and CDR2 from the germline V gene are SGHRS and YFSETQ. The CDR3 totals 14 residues. CDR3 protein: CASYRVSSTDTQYF. The CDR3 DNA is TGCGCCAGCTACAGGGTTTCTAGCACAGATACGCAGTATTTT.

The chain employs TRBV20-1 and TRBJ1-5, with D possibly being TRBD1 (6 bases). This CDR3 is 18 amino acids long. Germline CDR1 reads DFQATT; CDR2 reads SNEGSKA (reference sequence). Trimming left V 2 bases short and J 0 bases short, with 20 bases between. The CDR3 spells CSARTNDRLSNSNQPQHF. Written as DNA, the CDR3 is TGCAGTGCTAGAACGAACGACAGGCTGTCCAATAGCAATCAGCCCCAGCATTTT.

The DNA of the CDR3 is TGTGCCAGCACCGGGACGCCCATCCCCTACTACGAGCAGTACTTC. This codes for CASTGTPIPYYEQYF. The chain is built from TRBV6-2 or TRBV6-3 and TRBJ2-7; D possibly uses TRBD1 or TRBD2 (5 bases each). This CDR3 has 15 amino acids. Germline lookup yields CDR1 MNHEY and CDR2 SVGEGT. V lost 7 bases to trimming and J lost 3 bases, with 19 bases between them.

At least ten counts were recorded for this clonotype. This sequence joins TRBV20-1 and TRBJ2-3; TRBD2 matches 11 bases. Germline values: CDR1 DFQATT, CDR2 SNEGSKA (reference sequence). V trimming: 5 bases; J trimming: 4 bases; junction bases outside the gene matches: 5. CDR3 length equals 14 residues. The CDR3 protein is CSAPGTSGSDTQYF. The CDR3 DNA reads TGCAGTGCTCCAGGGACTAGCGGCTCAGATACGCAGTATTTT.